The next 6 T cell receptor beta chains were all read from a single sample in a study of blood T cell repertoires in COVID-19. The table came from immunoSEQ multiplex PCR; TCRdb's copy has only in-frame clones and leaves some out. Altogether about 300,000 clones are present, more than 80% being singletons, with the ten largest covering under 7%. Sequencing was done on a sample of peripheral blood. These receptors were obtained from a woman aged 30 to 39 with COVID-19, enrolled during active disease.

V usage is TRBV12-3 or TRBV12-4 and J usage is TRBJ1-3; 9 nucleotides line up with TRBD1. This CDR3 has 11 residues. V was clipped by 6 bases and J by 15 bases; unmatched bases: 6. The CDR3: CASSSGTGRYF. CDR3 DNA sequence: TGTGCCAGCAGCTCCGGGACAGGGAGATATTTT.

The chain uses TRBV5-6 and TRBJ1-1; D is ambiguous. CDR1 and CDR2 from the germline V gene are SGHDT and YYEEEE. V was shortened by 7 bases and J by 4 bases, with 14 bases between the two germline ends. The CDR3 loop spans 13 amino acids. CDR3 in amino acids: CASAPTGGTEAFF. The DNA for the CDR3 is TGTGCCAGCGCCCCCACGGGAGGCACTGAAGCTTTCTTT. Using reference TRBV5-6 and TRBJ1-1 for the parts outside the CDR3, the full variable domain is DAGVTQSPTHLIKTRGQQVTLRCSPKSGHDTVSWYQQALGQGPQFIFQYYEEEERQRGNFPDRFSGHQFPNYSSELNVNALLLGDSALYLCASAPTGGTEAFFGQGTRLTVV.

This clone was picked up a small number of times. This chain joins TRBV5-1 and TRBJ2-1; possible D gene TRBD2, 5 bases. Trimming stripped 2 bases from V and 5 bases from J, with 11 bases between. Germline assignment: CDR1 SGHRS and CDR2 YFSETQ. The CDR3 sequence is 14 residues long. The CDR3 nucleotides read TGCGCCAGCAGCTTTCGGACTGGACACAATGAGCAGTTCTTC. Its protein is CASSFRTGHNEQFF.

On this clone itself: Other DNA sequences in this sample translate to the same CDR3. V gene TRBV18 combines with J gene TRBJ2-7; possible D gene TRBD2, 5 bases. The CDR3 covers 12 residues. Trimming removed 3 bases from V and 4 bases from J, with 7 bases in between. CDR1 KGHSH and CDR2 LQKENI come from the germline V gene. CDR3 in DNA: TGTGCCAGCTCACCTGGAGGTTACGAGCAGTACTTC. Translating gives CASSPGGYEQYF.

The chain employs TRBV6-1 and TRBJ2-1, with a weak D call TRBD2 (5 bases). CDR1 is MNHNS, CDR2 SASEGT, per germline. The V end was cut by 0 bases, the J end by 2 bases, with 14 bases between. This CDR3 comprises 17 residues. Here the CDR3 DNA reads TGTGCCAGCAGTGAAGCGCTAAGGGAGACCCCCTACAATGAGCAGTTCTTC. Translated: CASSEALRETPYNEQFF.

This clone has just one count. CDR3 nucleotide sequence: TGTGCCAGCTCACCTGGACTAGCGGCAGACAATGAGCAGTTCTTC. Amino acids: CASSPGLAADNEQFF. The chain uses TRBV18 and TRBJ2-1; 10 nucleotides agree with TRBD2. V was pared by 3 bases and J by 5 bases, with 4 bases of the junction left unmatched. The CDR3 covers 15 residues. CDR1 and CDR2 from the germline V gene are KGHSH and LQKENI.